This T cell receptor (beta chain) is drawn from a study of response to subunit inactivated influenza vaccine. Via MiXCR, TCRdb re-called the RT-PCR reads, giving one row per CDR3 protein. Of 450,000 to 550,000 distinct CDR3 sequences detected, 25% appear once; the ten largest clones hold around 1.8%. Study-wide results and limits: Few new T cells, the authors suggested, are recruited by each seasonal influenza vaccination.

Concerning this clonotype: Its antigen remains unidentified.

Sample: CD4+ T cells sorted from PBMCs, taken about 5 days after vaccination. The sequence was obtained from a man between 45 and 60 years old who received an inactivated influenza vaccine.

This chain's CDR3 is CASRSGGLLYEQYF. The DNA for the CDR3 is TGTGCCAGCAGGTCAGGGGGCCTGCTCTACGAGCAGTACTTC. V and J are TRBV27 and TRBJ2-7; 8 bases are shared with TRBD1. The CDR3 has 14 residues. Germline V CDR1 and CDR2: MNHEY, SMNVEV (reference sequence). Trimming removed 6 bases from V and 3 bases from J; junction bases left unmatched: 7.